A single sample gave rise to the 15 T cell receptor beta chains below, sequenced in a study of early T cells in non-severe SARS-CoV-2 infection. Each CDR3 protein is one row after TCRdb ran MiXCR on the 5' RACE reads. The sample holds over 85,000 distinct CDR3 sequences, roughly 15% seen once. Sequenced sample: whole blood. All receptors derive from an adult who was a healthcare worker with PCR-confirmed SARS-CoV-2 infection or an uninfected control (not recorded which).

This clonotype has only a few counts. The rearrangement uses TRBV20-1 and TRBJ2-7; TRBD2 might be the D (5 bases). The germline CDR1 and CDR2 sequences are DFQATT and SNEGSKA (reference sequence). CDR3 length: 15 amino acids. V was trimmed by 3 bases and J by 6 bases, leaving 21 bases between them. CDR3 in amino acids: CSASAPRRPAGEQYF. CDR3 sequence (DNA): TGCAGTGCTAGTGCCCCCCGGAGACCCGCGGGCGAGCAGTACTTC.

This clonotype was counted between two and nine times. This chain uses TRBV7-2 with TRBJ2-7; the D is unclear. Trimming removed 1 base at V and 6 bases at J, with 10 bases between. Germline V gives CDR1 SGHTA, CDR2 FQGNSA. This CDR3 contains 13 residues. The chain's CDR3 is CASSLGAVAEQYF. The CDR3 DNA reads as TGTGCCAGCAGCTTAGGTGCAGTCGCCGAGCAGTACTTC.

This clonotype was seen more than once but under ten times. The genes are TRBV13 and TRBJ2-5, with 13 bases that match TRBD2. V trimming: 2 bases; J trimming: 0 bases; junction bases outside the gene matches: 6. There are 18 residues in the CDR3. CDR1 and CDR2 from the germline V gene are PRHDT and FYEKMQ (reference sequence). CDR3 amino acids: CASSLRRTSGGDQETQYF. CDR3 sequence (DNA): TGTGCCAGCAGCTTAAGACGGACTAGCGGGGGAGACCAAGAGACCCAGTACTTC.

This chain links TRBV12-3 or TRBV12-4 with TRBJ1-1; 8 bases line up with TRBD1. The CDR3 contains 16 residues. The J segment lost 5 bases and the V segment lost 3 bases, leaving 11 bases of the junction unmatched. This CDR3 is CASSFRRTGRWTEAFF. The CDR3 DNA reads as TGTGCCAGCAGTTTCCGGAGGACAGGGAGGTGGACTGAAGCTTTCTTT.

This clonotype was counted a few times. CDR3 DNA: TGTGCCAGTAGTATCAAGAGCTCTGGAAACACCATATATTTT. Residues: CASSIKSSGNTIYF. The chain employs TRBV19 and TRBJ1-3; no clear D. V gave up 3 bases and J gave up 0 bases, with 6 bases separating them. The germline CDR1 and CDR2 sequences are LNHDA and SQIVND (reference sequence). The CDR3 spans 14 residues.

The gene calls are TRBV13 and TRBJ2-2, with D hard to call. This CDR3 comprises 14 residues. The germline V gene encodes CDR1 PRHDT and CDR2 FYEKMQ (reference sequence). Trimming stripped 8 bases from V and 4 bases from J, with 14 bases between. The CDR3 DNA reads TGTGCCAGCGGGTTAGAAGGTGGCACCGGGGAGCTGTTTTTT. It codes for CASGLEGGTGELFF.

The V call is TRBV29-1, the J call TRBJ2-7; D not certain. Germline V gene data show CDR1 as SQVTM and CDR2 as ANQGSEA. The CDR3 runs 11 residues. V was pared by 4 bases and J by 1 base, with 5 bases between. The CDR3: CSVVSSYEQYF. CDR3 DNA sequence: TGCAGCGTTGTCAGTTCCTACGAGCAGTACTTC.

This rearrangement joins TRBV13 to TRBJ2-3, with no clear D. With 5 bases removed from V and 0 bases from J, the gap between germline ends came to 6 bases. The germline gives CDR1 PRHDT, CDR2 FYEKMQ (reference sequence). The CDR3 has 13 amino acids. The CDR3 bases are TGTGCCAGCAGCGCTACTAGCACAGATACGCAGTATTTT. This codes for CASSATSTDTQYF. Filled out from reference TRBV13 and TRBJ2-3, the complete variable domain reads AAGVIQSPRHLIKEKRETATLKCYPIPRHDTVYWYQQGPGQDPQFLISFYEKMQSDKGSIPDRFSAQQFSDYHSELNMSSLELGDSALYFCASSATSTDTQYFGPGTRLTVL.

This clonotype showed up just a few times. The J gene is TRBJ1-1, the V gene TRBV29-1, with TRBD1 matching 8 bases. The CDR3 sequence is 12 residues long. V shed 6 bases, J shed 4 bases, and the junction held 4 bases outside the gene matches. Per the germline V gene, CDR1 is SQVTM and CDR2 is ANQGSEA. CDR3 sequence: CSVGQAFTEAFF. For the CDR3, the DNA is TGCAGCGTGGGACAGGCTTTCACTGAAGCTTTCTTT.

The V gene is TRBV5-6, the J gene TRBJ2-5; D may be TRBD1 (8 bases). V dropped 1 base and J dropped 5 bases, with 15 bases sitting between them. Germline assignment: CDR1 SGHDT and CDR2 YYEEEE. The CDR3 has 15 amino acids. The CDR3 bases are TGTGCCAGCAGCTTGCCGGACAGGGAGGGGGAGACCCAGTACTTC. It is translated as CASSLPDREGETQYF.

The chain is built from TRBV7-2 and TRBJ1-1, with a weak D call TRBD1 (6 bases). The CDR3 is 14 residues long. CDR1 and CDR2 (germline): SGHTA, FQGNSA. Trimming shortened V by 5 bases and J by 5 bases, and 15 bases separated the two germline ends. CDR3 amino acids: CASSPQGRGTEAFF. CDR3 nucleotides: TGTGCCAGCAGCCCTCAGGGGAGAGGGACTGAAGCTTTCTTT.

This clonotype occurred many times. The chain employs TRBV2 and TRBJ1-4, with D unresolved. Trimming removed 4 bases from V and 4 bases from J, with 10 bases in between. Germline V gene lookup returns CDR1 SNHLY and CDR2 FYNNEI. This CDR3 comprises 14 residues. CDR3 bases: TGTGCCAGCAGTGGGGAAACCGTTAATGAAAAACTGTTTTTT. Its protein product is CASSGETVNEKLFF.

The chain links TRBV6-6 to TRBJ1-4; D gene uncertain. CDR3 length: 13 residues. Germline V CDR1 and CDR2: MNHNY, SVGAGI (reference sequence). Trimming cost V 6 bases and J 7 bases, with 12 bases left between them. Here the CDR3 reads CASRGFSVEKLFF. In nucleotides, the CDR3 is TGTGCCAGCAGGGGCTTCTCGGTTGAAAAACTGTTTTTT.

The chain uses TRBV15 and TRBJ2-1, with a tentative D call TRBD1 (6 bases). V was pared by 3 bases and J by 2 bases, with 11 bases between. Germline CDR1 is LNHNV and CDR2 is YYDKDF (reference sequence). The CDR3 loop spans 15 amino acids. CDR3 sequence: CATSRAGDPYNEQFF. The CDR3 DNA sequence: TGTGCCACCAGCAGGGCAGGGGACCCCTACAATGAGCAGTTCTTC.

This clonotype showed up many times. This chain joins TRBV20-1 and TRBJ2-2; TRBD1 matches 8 bases. Per germline, CDR1 DFQATT and CDR2 SNEGSKA (reference sequence). The CDR3 length is 15 residues. J was trimmed by 7 bases and V by 1 base; bases with no gene match: 8. Here the CDR3 DNA reads TGCAGTGCTAGAGGCCCGACAGGGGATCACGGGGAGCTGTTTTTT. The encoded protein is CSARGPTGDHGELFF.